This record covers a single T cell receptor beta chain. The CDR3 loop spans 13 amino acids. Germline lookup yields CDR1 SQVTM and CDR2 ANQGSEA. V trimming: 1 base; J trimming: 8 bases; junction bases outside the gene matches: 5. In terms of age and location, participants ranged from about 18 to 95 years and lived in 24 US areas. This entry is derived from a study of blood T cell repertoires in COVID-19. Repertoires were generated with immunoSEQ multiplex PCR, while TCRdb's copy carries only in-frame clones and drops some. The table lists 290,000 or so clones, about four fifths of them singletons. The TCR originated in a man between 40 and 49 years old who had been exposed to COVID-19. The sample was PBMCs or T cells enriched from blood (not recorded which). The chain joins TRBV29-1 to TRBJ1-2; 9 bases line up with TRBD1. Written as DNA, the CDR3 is TGCAGCGTTGAAGGGAACACAGGGGGCGGCTACACCTTC. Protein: CSVEGNTGGGYTF.